The 3 T cell receptor beta chains listed next were all sequenced from one sample in a study of cytomegalovirus exposure and HLA in healthy donors. Produced via immunoSEQ multiplex PCR; TCRdb's table is partial and in-frame only. The table includes about 180,000 clones, about 87% detected once. The sample consisted of PBMCs. Receptors originate from a woman in her twenties or thirties in good health and CMV-seronegative.

The genes are TRBV6-5 and TRBJ2-2, with a possible D match to TRBD2 (5 bases). The V end lost 1 base, the J end lost 3 bases, and 12 bases lay between the germline ends. The CDR3 is 16 amino acids. The germline V gene has CDR1 MNHEY and CDR2 SVGAGI. In DNA, the CDR3 is TGTGCCAGCAGTTACTGGACGACCGGGGACACCGGGGAGCTGTTTTTT. Residues: CASSYWTTGDTGELFF.

Details on this clone: The junction shows a germline mismatch at one end, possibly a read error. The chain joins TRBV7-9 to TRBJ1-2; D remains ambiguous. The CDR3 is 11 residues long. Germline CDR1 SEHNR, CDR2 FQNEAQ (reference sequence). The CDR3 DNA reads TGTGCCAGCAGCCAAAACACGGGTTTTCACTTC. Its protein product is CASSQNTGFHF.

J is TRBJ2-7 and V is TRBV6-1; 10 bases align to TRBD1. The CDR3 totals 15 residues. CDR1 and CDR2 from the germline V gene are MNHNS and SASEGT. V was pared by 4 bases and J by 1 base, with 4 bases of the junction left unmatched. Written as DNA, the CDR3 is TGTGCCAGCAGTGGAAGGGACAGGGGTTCCTACGAGCAGTACTTC. It specifies CASSGRDRGSYEQYF.